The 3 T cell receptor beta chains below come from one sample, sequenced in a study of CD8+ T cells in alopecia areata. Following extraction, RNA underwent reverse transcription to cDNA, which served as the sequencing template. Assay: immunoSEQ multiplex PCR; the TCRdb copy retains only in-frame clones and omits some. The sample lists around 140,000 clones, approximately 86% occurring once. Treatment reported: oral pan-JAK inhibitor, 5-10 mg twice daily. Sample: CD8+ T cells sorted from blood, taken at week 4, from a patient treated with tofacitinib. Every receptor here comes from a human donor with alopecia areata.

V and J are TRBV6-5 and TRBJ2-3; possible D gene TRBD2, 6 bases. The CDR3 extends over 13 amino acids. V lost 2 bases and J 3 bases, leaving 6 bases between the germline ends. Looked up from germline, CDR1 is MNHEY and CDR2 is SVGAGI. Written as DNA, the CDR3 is TGTGCCAGCAGTTACGCGGGAACAGATACGCAGTATTTT. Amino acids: CASSYAGTDTQYF.

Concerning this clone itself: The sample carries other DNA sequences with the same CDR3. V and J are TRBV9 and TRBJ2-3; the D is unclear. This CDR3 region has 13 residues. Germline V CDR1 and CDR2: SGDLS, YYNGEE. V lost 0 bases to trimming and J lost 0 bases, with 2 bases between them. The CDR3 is CASSVVSTDTQYF. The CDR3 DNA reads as TGTGCCAGCAGCGTAGTCAGCACAGATACGCAGTATTTT. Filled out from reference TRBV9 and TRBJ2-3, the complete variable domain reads DSGVTQTPKHLITATGQRVTLRCSPRSGDLSVYWYQQSLDQGLQFLIQYYNGEERAKGNILERFSAQQFPDLHSELNLSSLELGDSALYFCASSVVSTDTQYFGPGTRLTVL.

CDR3 DNA: TGCAGCCACGACACCCCAGGGCGCAATGAGCAGTTCTTC. It codes for CSHDTPGRNEQFF. V usage is TRBV29-1 and J usage is TRBJ2-1, with D possibly TRBD1 on 5 matching bases. Trimming took 8 bases from V and 6 from J, leaving 17 bases between them. This CDR3 spans 13 amino acids. Germline V lookup: CDR1 SQVTM, CDR2 ANQGSEA.